This entry features one TCR beta chain sequence. One junction end does not reproduce the germline sequence, and a read error may be involved. The data originate from a study of tumor and adjacent non-tumor tissue in lung cancer. Across the study: Histology: about twelve adenocarcinoma, a couple of squamous cell carcinoma, 1 small cell lung cancer. Stage I to III disease affected ten to eleven men and roughly 5 women aged about 31 to 85. Samples averaged approximately 3.9 million productive TCRbeta reads each.

The library came from three nested PCR rounds adapted from ARM-PCR protocols. TCRdb re-analysed the multiplex PCR reads in MiXCR, keeping a single row per CDR3 protein. The table lists some 80,000 distinct CDR3 sequences, around 82% of them singletons. No cell sorting was done before RNA was extracted from the tissue. This non-tumor lung sample came from over 3 cm beyond the tumor edge. Donors were chemotherapy-naive, newly diagnosed lung cancer surgical patients in China, August–late 2014. Germline V gene sequence: CDR1 MGHRA, CDR2 YSYEKL. The CDR3 is made up of 15 amino acids. Material: distant non-tumor lung tissue. This receptor was taken from a woman in her fifties or sixties with non-small cell lung cancer. The rearrangement links TRBV4-1 to TRBJ2-7, with D perhaps TRBD2 (7 bases). The CDR3 DNA reads as TGCACCAGCAAGCAAATCGTCGGGGGCGCGGGGGAACAGTACTTC. Protein product: CTSKQIVGGAGEQYF.